This section outlines one TCR beta chain sequence together with its context. Its specificity is not known. V lost 3 bases, J lost 7 bases, and 12 bases lay in between. CDR3 length equals 13 residues. Germline V gene lookup returns CDR1 MGHDK and CDR2 SYGVNS. Using immunoSEQ multiplex PCR, the repertoire was profiled, and TCRdb retains in-frame clones only, with some absent. Of about 77,000 clones in the sample, about 85% were seen once. This entry is derived from a study of OX40 agonist ivuxolimab in advanced cancers. General observations from the study: On average, CD8+ T cells showed a greater number of expanded clones than CD4+. Clonal expansion was seen in CD4+ and CD8+ blood T cells by week 6 at 0.1 to 3.0 mg/kg. Clonal expansion in partial responders at 0.1-3.0 mg/kg ranked among the lowest.

This sequence was found in an adult with an advanced solid tumor such as melanoma, head and neck, liver or kidney cancer. The material sequenced was CD4+ or CD8+ T cells sorted from blood, taken in a trial of the OX40 agonist ivuxolimab. The genes are TRBV25-1 and TRBJ1-1; a possible D gene is TRBD1 (6 bases). The CDR3 sequence is CASSDDRRLEAFF. In nucleotides, the CDR3 is TGTGCCAGCAGTGATGACAGGCGGCTTGAAGCTTTCTTT.